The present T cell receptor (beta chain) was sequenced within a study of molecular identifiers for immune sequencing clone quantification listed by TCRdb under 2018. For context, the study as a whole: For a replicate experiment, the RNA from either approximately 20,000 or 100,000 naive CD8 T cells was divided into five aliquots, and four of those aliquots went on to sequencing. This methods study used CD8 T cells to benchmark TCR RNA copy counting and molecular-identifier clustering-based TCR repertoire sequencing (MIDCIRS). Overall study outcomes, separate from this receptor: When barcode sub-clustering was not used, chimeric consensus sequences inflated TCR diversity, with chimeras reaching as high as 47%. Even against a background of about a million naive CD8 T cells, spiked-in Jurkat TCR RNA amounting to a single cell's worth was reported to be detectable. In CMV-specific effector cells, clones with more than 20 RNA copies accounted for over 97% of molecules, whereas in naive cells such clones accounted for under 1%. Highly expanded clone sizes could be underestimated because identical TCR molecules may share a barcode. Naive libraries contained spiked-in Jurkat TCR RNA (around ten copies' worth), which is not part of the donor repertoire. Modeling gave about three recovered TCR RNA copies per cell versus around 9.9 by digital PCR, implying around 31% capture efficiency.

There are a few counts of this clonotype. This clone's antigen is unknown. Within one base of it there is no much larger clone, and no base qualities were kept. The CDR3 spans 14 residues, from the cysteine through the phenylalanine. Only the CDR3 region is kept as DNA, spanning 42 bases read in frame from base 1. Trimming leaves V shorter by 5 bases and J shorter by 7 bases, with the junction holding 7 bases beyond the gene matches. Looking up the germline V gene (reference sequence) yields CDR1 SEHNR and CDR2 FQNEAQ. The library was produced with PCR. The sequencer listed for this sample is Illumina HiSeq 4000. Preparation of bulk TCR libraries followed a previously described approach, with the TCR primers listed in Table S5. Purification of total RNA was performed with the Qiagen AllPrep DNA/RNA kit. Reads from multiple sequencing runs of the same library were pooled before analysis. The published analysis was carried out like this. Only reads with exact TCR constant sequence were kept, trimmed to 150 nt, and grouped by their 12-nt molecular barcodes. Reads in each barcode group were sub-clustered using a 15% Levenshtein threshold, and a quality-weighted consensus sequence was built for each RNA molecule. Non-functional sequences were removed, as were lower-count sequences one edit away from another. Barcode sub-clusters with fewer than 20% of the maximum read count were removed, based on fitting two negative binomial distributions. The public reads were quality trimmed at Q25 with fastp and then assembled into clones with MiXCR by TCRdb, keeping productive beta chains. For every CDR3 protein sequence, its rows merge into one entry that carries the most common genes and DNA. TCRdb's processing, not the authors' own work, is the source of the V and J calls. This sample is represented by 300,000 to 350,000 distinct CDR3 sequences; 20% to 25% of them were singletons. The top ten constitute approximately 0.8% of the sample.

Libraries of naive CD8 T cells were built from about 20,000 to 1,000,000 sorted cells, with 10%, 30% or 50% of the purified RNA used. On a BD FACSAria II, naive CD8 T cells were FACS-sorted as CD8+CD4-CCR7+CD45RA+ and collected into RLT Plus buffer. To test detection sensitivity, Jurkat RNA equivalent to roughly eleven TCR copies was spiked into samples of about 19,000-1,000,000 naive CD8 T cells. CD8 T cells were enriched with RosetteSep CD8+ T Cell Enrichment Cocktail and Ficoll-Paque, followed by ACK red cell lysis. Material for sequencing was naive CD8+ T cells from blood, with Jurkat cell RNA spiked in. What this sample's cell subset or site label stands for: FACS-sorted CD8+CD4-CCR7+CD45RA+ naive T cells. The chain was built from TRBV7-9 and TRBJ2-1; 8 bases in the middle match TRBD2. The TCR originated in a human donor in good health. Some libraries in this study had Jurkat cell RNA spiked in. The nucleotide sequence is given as TGTGCCAGCAGCAAACCCGGGACTAGAAATGAGCAGTTCTTC. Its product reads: CASSKPGTRNEQFF.